This T cell receptor (beta chain) originates from a study of blood T cell repertoires in COVID-19. Study-level background: The United States, Italy and Spain supplied acute and convalescent COVID-19 samples.

The assay was immunoSEQ multiplex PCR, and TCRdb's table has in-frame clones only and misses some. The sample has tens of thousands of clones, roughly 83% seen once. V was clipped by 6 bases and J by 2 bases, with 17 bases between them. CDR1 is KGHSH and CDR2 is LQKENI in the germline V gene. This CDR3 spans 15 amino acids. The chain employs TRBV18 and TRBJ2-7, with D perhaps TRBD1 (6 bases). What was sequenced was peripheral blood. This TCR came from a human donor in a cohort sampled during active COVID-19. As DNA, the CDR3 is TGTGCCAGCTCGCCTACTATGGGACATACCTACGAGCAGTACTTC. It yields the protein CASSPTMGHTYEQYF.